Listed here are 30 T cell receptor beta chains from one sample, sequenced in a study of cytomegalovirus exposure and HLA in healthy donors. 60 Vbeta and 13 Jbeta primers were used in PCR. Generated by immunoSEQ multiplex PCR, the TCRdb table keeps only in-frame clones and is missing some. The sample holds 150,000 to 200,000 clones, 75% to 85% seen once. Specimen: PBMCs. Receptors originate from a girl aged 2-10 years in good health and CMV-seropositive.

The V call is TRBV2, the J call TRBJ1-2; tentative D call: TRBD1 (6 bases). With 3 bases removed from V and 2 bases from J, the gap between germline ends came to 7 bases. Germline CDR1 and CDR2: SNHLY and FYNNEI. This CDR3 region has 13 residues. The DNA of the CDR3 is TGTGCCAGCAGTGAGACAGGAAACTATGGCTACACCTTC. Residues: CASSETGNYGYTF.

This clone was seen only once. The V call is TRBV30, the J call TRBJ1-2; D gene uncertain. The CDR3 is 16 amino acids. V was trimmed by 3 bases and J by 5 bases, leaving 22 bases between them. Germline CDR1 is GTSNPN and CDR2 is SVGIG (reference sequence). This CDR3 is CAWSSLARTHSYGYTF. DNA for the CDR3: TGTGCCTGGAGCTCGCTAGCCAGGACCCACTCATATGGCTACACCTTC.

The chain is built from TRBV28 and TRBJ2-7; 7 positions match TRBD1. This CDR3 has 16 amino acids. V lost 6 bases, J lost 4 bases, and 15 bases stayed unmatched. In germline, CDR1 is MDHEN, CDR2 SYDVKM. The DNA of the CDR3 is TGTGCCAGCAGGGTGAGAAGGGGGCAGGTATCTTACGAGCAGTACTTC. It is translated as CASRVRRGQVSYEQYF.

V usage is TRBV30 and J usage is TRBJ2-3; 8 nucleotides line up with TRBD2. Germline CDR1 is GTSNPN and CDR2 is SVGIG (reference sequence). The CDR3 sequence is 15 residues long. The junction had 7 bases not matched to a gene; V was cut back by 1 base and J by 4 bases. CDR3 loop: CAWSASLAGADTQYF. In DNA form, the CDR3 reads TGTGCCTGGAGTGCGTCGCTAGCGGGCGCAGATACGCAGTATTTT.

The rearrangement links TRBV10-3 to TRBJ2-3, with 7 bases that match TRBD2. The CDR3 has 16 residues. CDR1 and CDR2 (germline): ENHRY, SYGVKD. J was trimmed by 1 base and V by 5 bases; bases with no gene match: 9. The CDR3 sequence: CAISSSGGRGTDTQYF. CDR3 nucleotide sequence: TGTGCCATCAGTTCGTCAGGCGGGAGAGGCACAGATACGCAGTATTTT.

The V gene is TRBV4-1, the J gene TRBJ1-5; 7 nucleotides line up with TRBD1. The CDR3 is made up of 13 amino acids. V dropped 5 bases and J dropped 7; count of bases not matched to a gene: 5. Germline-derived CDR1 and CDR2 are MGHRA and YSYEKL. The CDR3 loop reads CASSDDREQPQHF. As DNA, the CDR3 is TGCGCCAGCAGCGACGACAGGGAACAGCCCCAGCATTTT.

V usage is TRBV4-2 and J usage is TRBJ1-4; D gene unclear. The length of the CDR3 is 15 residues. The germline gives CDR1 LGHNA, CDR2 YNFKEQ. The germline V and J ends were trimmed by 0 bases and 0 bases, with 5 bases remaining between them. CDR3 nucleotides: TGTGCCAGCAGCCAAGACAGTGCAACTAATGAAAAACTGTTTTTT. Translation: CASSQDSATNEKLFF.

J is TRBJ2-2 and V is TRBV28; D gene unclear. The CDR3 is 13 amino acids. CDR1 and CDR2 from the germline V gene are MDHEN and SYDVKM. Trimming took off 5 bases at V and 9 bases at J, with 13 bases between the two ends. CDR3 region: CASSPPGVRELFF. CDR3 in DNA: TGTGCCAGCAGTCCCCCCGGAGTACGGGAGCTGTTTTTT.

The chain joins TRBV5-8 to TRBJ2-7; 12 bases agree with TRBD2. J was trimmed by 2 bases and V by 4 bases; bases with no gene match: 7. The CDR3 length is 16 residues. The V gene's germline CDR1 is SGHTS and CDR2 YDEGEE. Here the CDR3 DNA reads TGTGCCAGCAGCACCCTAGCGGGAGGGGCCACCTACGAGCAGTACTTC. It is translated as CASSTLAGGATYEQYF. The whole variable domain, filled in from reference TRBV5-8 and TRBJ2-7, reads EAGVTQSPTHLIKTRGQQATLRCSPISGHTSVYWYQQALGLGLQFLLWYDEGEERNRGNFPPRFSGRQFPNYSSELNVNALELEDSALYLCASSTLAGGATYEQYFGPGTRLTVT.

This clone has a handful of counts. CDR3 bases: TGTGCCAGCAGTTCAGGCCGCGAGCTGAGCAATGAGCAGTTCTTC. It encodes CASSSGRELSNEQFF. J is TRBJ2-1 and V is TRBV6-5; D is undetermined. V was cut by 4 bases and J by 6 bases, with 16 bases left in between. Germline values: CDR1 MNHEY, CDR2 SVGAGI. The CDR3 is 15 amino acids.

The gene calls are TRBV28 and TRBJ1-1; D unclear. Trimming left V 5 bases short and J 1 base short, with 17 bases between. The CDR3 is 16 residues long. Germline V gene lookup returns CDR1 MDHEN and CDR2 SYDVKM. The CDR3 nucleotides read TGTGCCAGCAGTCGAGCGGCGGGTTTGAAGAACACTGAAGCTTTCTTT. It is translated as CASSRAAGLKNTEAFF.

The chain has TRBV6-5 and TRBJ1-3, with 9 bases that match TRBD1. The V gene end was trimmed by 6 bases and the J gene end by 3 bases; junction bases not matched to a gene: 6. Germline V gene sequence: CDR1 MNHEY, CDR2 SVGAGI. This CDR3 is 15 amino acids long. In nucleotides, the CDR3 is TGTGCCAGCAGACTGGGACAGGGCTATGGAAACACCATATATTTT. Translated: CASRLGQGYGNTIYF.

The chain has TRBV5-4 and TRBJ2-5; D is uncertain. Germline loops: CDR1 SGHNT, CDR2 YYREEE (reference sequence). V lost 2 bases to trimming and J lost 6 bases, with 5 bases between them. CDR3 size: 11 residues. Here the CDR3 reads CASSLAKTQYF. The CDR3 DNA is TGTGCCAGCAGCTTAGCGAAGACCCAGTACTTC.

This clone was seen only once. A read error may produce the germline difference seen at one junction end. The same CDR3 also results from other DNA sequences found in this sample. This chain connects TRBV5-6 to TRBJ2-7; 7 bases agree with TRBD2. Looked up from germline, CDR1 is SGHDT and CDR2 is YYEEEE. This CDR3 has 15 residues. The CDR3 DNA follows: TGTGCCAGCAGCGCGTATTTAAGCGGGACCTATGAGCAGTACTTC. It translates to CASSAYLSGTYEQYF.

This clone appeared a few times. J is TRBJ2-2 and V is TRBV28, with D maybe TRBD2 (5 bases). The germline CDR1 and CDR2 sequences are MDHEN and SYDVKM. Between the trimmed V and J ends, which lost 6 bases and 0 bases, there was a span of 11 bases. This CDR3 is built from 15 residues. The CDR3 sequence: CASSGSVTNTGELFF. The CDR3 DNA sequence: TGTGCCAGCAGCGGTAGCGTAACGAACACCGGGGAGCTGTTTTTT.

This sequence joins TRBV10-3 and TRBJ2-2; no reliable D call. From germline, CDR1 is ENHRY and CDR2 SYGVKD. The ends were cut back, 5 bases at V and 2 bases at J, with 9 bases in the middle. The CDR3 consists of 14 residues. CDR3 DNA: TGTGCCATCAGTCCGGCAGGTAACACCGGGGAGCTGTTTTTT. It yields the protein CAISPAGNTGELFF.

The rearrangement links TRBV4-1 to TRBJ1-3, with D uncertain. CDR3 length equals 14 residues. Trimming took off 0 bases at V and 2 bases at J, with 5 bases between the two ends. Germline loops: CDR1 MGHRA, CDR2 YSYEKL. Written as DNA, the CDR3 is TGCGCCAGCAGCCAAGAGGCAGCTGGAAACACCATATATTTT. This sequence encodes CASSQEAAGNTIYF.

This clone was seen only a few times. The sample contains more than one DNA sequence encoding this CDR3. The chain uses TRBV5-1 and TRBJ2-3; no firm D call. This CDR3 comprises 12 residues. The V gene lost 4 bases and the J gene lost 0 bases, with 3 bases spanning the gap. The germline gives CDR1 SGHRS, CDR2 YFSETQ. The CDR3 DNA follows: TGCGCCAGCAGCCTTAGCACAGATACGCAGTATTTT. Its translation: CASSLSTDTQYF.

The CDR3 sequence is CASSLSRGSVHPETQYF. The CDR3 DNA follows: TGTGCCAGCAGTTTAAGTCGCGGGAGTGTGCATCCGGAGACCCAGTACTTC. The rearrangement uses TRBV27 and TRBJ2-5; 7 bases line up with TRBD2. The CDR3 extends over 17 amino acids. Trimming removed 2 bases from V and 5 bases from J; junction bases left unmatched: 14. CDR1 MNHEY and CDR2 SMNVEV come from the germline V gene (reference sequence).

The V gene is TRBV9, the J gene TRBJ2-7, with 12 nucleotides matching TRBD1. The CDR3 loop spans 16 amino acids. CDR1 and CDR2 (germline): SGDLS, YYNGEE. V was clipped by 2 bases and J by 0 bases; unmatched bases: 3. CDR3 protein: CASSVGDRGLSYEQYF. The DNA for the CDR3 is TGTGCCAGCAGCGTTGGGGACAGGGGGCTCTCCTACGAGCAGTACTTC.

The chain has TRBV30 and TRBJ2-1; TRBD1 agrees at 8 bases. V was pared by 0 bases and J by 6 bases, with 1 base of the junction left unmatched. Germline V gene data show CDR1 as GTSNPN and CDR2 as SVGIG (reference sequence). The CDR3 has 13 residues. The CDR3 DNA is TGTGCCTGGAGTGTACAGGGGGGCAATGAGCAGTTCTTC. Translating gives CAWSVQGGNEQFF.

The rearrangement uses TRBV5-1 and TRBJ1-5, with D tentatively TRBD1 (6 bases). V lost 3 bases to trimming and J lost 11 bases, with 9 bases between them. The CDR3 loop spans 11 amino acids. The V gene's germline CDR1 is SGHRS and CDR2 YFSETQ. The CDR3 nucleotides read TGCGCCAGCAGCTCCCCAGGGGCCCAGCATTTT. This sequence encodes CASSSPGAQHF.

The genes are TRBV7-9 and TRBJ1-5; D uncertain. From germline, CDR1 is SEHNR and CDR2 FQNEAQ (reference sequence). V was cut by 1 base and J by 4 bases, with 8 bases left in between. The CDR3 spans 14 residues. DNA of the CDR3: TGTGCCAGCAGCTTAGACCCGGGAAATCAGCCCCAGCATTTT. This encodes CASSLDPGNQPQHF.

This sequence joins TRBV7-9 and TRBJ2-3; TRBD2 is a possible D gene (5 bases). Germline V gene data show CDR1 as SEHNR and CDR2 as FQNEAQ (reference sequence). CDR3 length: 13 residues. Trimming stripped 4 bases from V and 4 bases from J, with 9 bases between. The CDR3 sequence: CASSSGRADTQYF. CDR3 DNA sequence: TGTGCCAGCAGCTCTGGGCGGGCAGATACGCAGTATTTT.

The chain couples TRBV11-1 to TRBJ1-5; 9 bases match TRBD1. The CDR3 has 18 amino acids. With V trimmed by 5 bases and J by 5 bases, 16 bases remained unmatched. Germline CDR1 is SGHAT and CDR2 is FQDESV (reference sequence). The CDR3 region is CASSPRLNGQGKYQPQHF. The CDR3 DNA is TGTGCCAGCAGCCCGAGATTAAATGGACAGGGGAAATATCAGCCCCAGCATTTT. The variable domain in full, completed from reference TRBV11-1 and TRBJ1-5, reads EAEVAQSPRYKITEKSQAVAFWCDPISGHATLYWYRQILGQGPELLVQFQDESVVDDSQLPKDRFSAERLKGVDSTLKIQPAELGDSAMYLCASSPRLNGQGKYQPQHFGDGTRLSIL.

The CDR3 here is CASSPVAGFTEAFF. In nucleotides, the CDR3 is TGTGCCAGCAGCCCCGTAGCGGGGTTCACTGAAGCTTTCTTT. The V gene is TRBV9, the J gene TRBJ1-1; D remains ambiguous. The CDR3 sequence is 14 residues long. V lost 4 bases and J 4 bases, leaving 14 bases between the germline ends. CDR1 and CDR2 (germline): SGDLS, YYNGEE.

The chain combines TRBV7-9 with TRBJ2-3, with a tentative D call TRBD2 (6 bases). Germline CDR1 and CDR2: SEHNR and FQNEAQ (reference sequence). V lost 4 bases and J lost 3, with 17 bases in between. This CDR3 has 16 amino acids. CDR3 in amino acids: CASSSKVSGVTDTQYF. The CDR3 nucleotides are TGTGCCAGCAGCTCCAAGGTGTCGGGAGTGACAGATACGCAGTATTTT.

This sequence joins TRBV10-1 and TRBJ2-7; TRBD2 agrees at 9 bases. The J segment lost 6 bases and the V segment lost 7 bases, leaving 19 bases of the junction unmatched. This CDR3 has 17 residues. CDR1 and CDR2 (germline): WNHNN, SYGVQD (reference sequence). In DNA form, the CDR3 reads TGCGCCAGCAATGGTACGGAGCGGGAGGCCACGACTAGCGAGCAGTACTTC. It is translated as CASNGTEREATTSEQYF.

The chain has TRBV27 and TRBJ2-3; TRBD2 aligns across 11 bases. Germline values: CDR1 MNHEY, CDR2 SMNVEV (reference sequence). Trimming at V came to 8 bases and at J to 2 bases, leaving 9 bases not matched to a gene. The CDR3 extends over 16 amino acids. The CDR3 is CASVLGTSGYTDTQYF. The CDR3 region has the DNA TGTGCCAGCGTTCTGGGGACTAGCGGCTACACAGATACGCAGTATTTT.

The CDR3 DNA sequence: TGTGCCAGCAGCCACCCCCAGGCCGGTACCCAGTACTTC. Amino acids: CASSHPQAGTQYF. The rearrangement links TRBV12-1 to TRBJ2-5; TRBD1 was called by the table and not checked on the DNA. TRBV12-1 is given as a pseudogene. The CDR3 has 13 amino acids.